This TCR beta chain emerged from a study of control samples from healthy donors and cancer patients. Generated by immunoSEQ multiplex PCR, the TCRdb table keeps only in-frame clones and is missing some. The data show roughly 30,000 clones, 87% seen once. V was shortened by 6 bases and J by 8 bases, with 16 bases between the two germline ends. The CDR3 spans 12 residues. Germline V gene data show CDR1 as SQVTM and CDR2 as ANQGSEA. This clone appeared once. This chain links TRBV29-1 with TRBJ1-2; perhaps TRBD1 as D (5 bases). This TCR came from a female donor with melanoma. Input material: formalin-fixed, paraffin-embedded tissue. CDR3 DNA sequence: TGCAGCGTCCAGACACCGAGGGACGGCTACACCTTC. Amino acid sequence: CSVQTPRDGYTF.